This T cell receptor (beta chain) was recovered during a study of metastatic and nonmetastatic thyroid tumors. Study context: Comparison of repertoires was carried out across blood and tumor or nodule tissue from malignant and benign thyroid patients.

V was clipped by 2 bases and J by 5 bases; unmatched bases: 6. The CDR3 covers 14 residues. Germline-derived CDR1 and CDR2 are GTSNPN and SVGIG (reference sequence). TCRdb re-called clones via MiXCR from the PCR reads. In the table there are some 45,000 clones, roughly 16% of which are singletons. No treatment of any kind had been given to any patient before thyroid surgery. The clonotype originates from a female donor with papillary thyroid cancer or a benign thyroid nodule (not recorded which). Some clones in this sample may be carry-over from other donors' samples. V usage is TRBV30 and J usage is TRBJ1-2; 9 bases fit TRBD1. Sequenced: blood. CDR3 coding DNA: TGTGCCTGGAGTCCGGACAGGGGCTGGTATGGCTACACCTTC. It translates to CAWSPDRGWYGYTF.